Listed below are T cell receptor beta chains from one sample, sequenced in a study of shared clonotypes between healthy human individuals. Repertoires were generated with immunoSEQ multiplex PCR, while TCRdb's copy carries only in-frame clones and drops some. The data hold about 2 million clones, with approximately 94% observed a single time. Sequencing input: naive CD8+ T cells sorted from blood. Receptors were obtained from a young man in good health. Both conserved end residues are part of each CDR3. A D gene is named only where the DNA matches it firmly. The listing skips clone size in some rows; elsewhere it reads once, few, many or a size class.

>-|TRBJ2-5|TRBV6-6|-
TGTACGACAGAGGAACCTTCGACGTACCAAGAGACCCAGTACTTC
CTTEEPSTYQETQYF
>-|TRBJ1-2|TRBV27|-
TGTGCCAGCAGTTTAGAAGGGTTGGGCTATGGCTACACCTTC
CASSLEGLGYGYTF
>-|TRBJ1-1|TRBV9|-
TGTGCCAGCAGCGATGGGCCCGGGGACACTGAAGCTTTCTTT
CASSDGPGDTEAFF
>once|TRBJ2-5|TRBV9|TRBD1
TGTGCCAGCAGCTCAACCGGGACAGCCACCGGAGAGACCCAGTACTTC
CASSSTGTATGETQYF
>once|TRBJ2-7|TRBV5-6|-
TGTGCCAGCAGCTGGGTGACAGGAGGCTACGAGCAGTACTTC
CASSWVTGGYEQYF
>-|TRBJ1-2|TRBV9|-
TGTGCCAGCAGCCCATGGACAGTTGAGTATGGCTACACCTTC
CASSPWTVEYGYTF
>-|TRBJ2-7|TRBV27|-
TGTGCCAGCAGTCCGGGGGCCAGGAACGAGCAGTACTTC
CASSPGARNEQYF
>-|TRBJ1-2|TRBV4-1|-
TGCGCCAGCAGCCAAGACAGTCGAGGCGGCTACACCTTC
CASSQDSRGGYTF
>-|TRBJ2-1|TRBV27|-
TGTGCCAGCAGTTTGGGCGGGGCGGTGTACAATGAGCAGTTCTTC
CASSLGGAVYNEQFF
>-|TRBJ1-5|TRBV28|TRBD1
TGTGCCAGCAGTTTGAGGACAGGTAGCAATCAGCCCCAGCATTTT
CASSLRTGSNQPQHF
>-|TRBJ2-7|TRBV7-9|-
TGTGCCAGCAGCTTTATCGGTTCCTACGAGCAGTACTTC
CASSFIGSYEQYF
>-|TRBJ2-7|TRBV2|-
TGTGCCAGAGAGGGGACGGGGCCAGACGAGCAGTACTTC
CAREGTGPDEQYF
>-|TRBJ2-7|TRBV28|-
TGTGCCAGCAGTTTACCCCGTACAGGGAGGAACGAGCAGTACTTC
CASSLPRTGRNEQYF
>-|TRBJ2-7|TRBV7-9|TRBD2
TGTGCCAGCAGCTACACGGGACTAGCGGGACCCTACGAGCAGTACTTC
CASSYTGLAGPYEQYF
>-|TRBJ2-4|TRBV4-1|-
TGCGCCAGCAGCCAAGGGGGTTGGGCTCAGACCTTAGAAGAGGCCAAAAACATTCAGTACTTC
CASSQGGWAQTLEEAKNIQYF
>-|TRBJ1-2|TRBV29-1|-
TGCAGCGGGAGCGGAGAATCAGGGACTGAAGGTTACGGCTACACCTTC
CSGSGESGTEGYGYTF
>-|TRBJ1-1|TRBV28|-
TGTGCCACCAACGTTGGGGCTGAAGCTTTCTTT
CATNVGAEAFF
>-|TRBJ1-2|TRBV30|-
TGTGCCTGGAATTATACAGGGTGGGCTAACTATGGCTACACCTTC
CAWNYTGWANYGYTF
>-|TRBJ2-3|TRBV2|-
TGTGCTCGGCGTGGGGAAAGCACAGATACGCAGTATTTT
CARRGESTDTQYF
>-|TRBJ1-2|TRBV5-4|-
TGTGCCAGCAGCTTTACAGGAGGTGAAGGCTACACCTTC
CASSFTGGEGYTF
>-|TRBJ2-7|TRBV7-9|-
TGTGCCAGCAGCCCAGAGTACGAGCAGTACTTC
CASSPEYEQYF
>-|TRBJ2-7|TRBV5-5|TRBD1
TGTGCCAGCAGCTTCCGACAGGGCCTCTCCTACGAGCAGTACTTC
CASSFRQGLSYEQYF
>-|TRBJ2-7|TRBV4-1|TRBD2
TGCGCCAGCAGCCATACTAGCGGGAGGGCCGTCGAGCAGTACTTC
CASSHTSGRAVEQYF
>-|TRBJ2-7|TRBV30|-
TGTGCCTGGAGTATACTACAGGGCCACGAGCAGTACTTC
CAWSILQGHEQYF
>-|TRBJ1-4|TRBV30|-
TGTGCCTGGAGTGTCGTATCGGGTCGAGAAAAACTGTTTTTT
CAWSVVSGREKLFF
>-|TRBJ2-7|TRBV4-1|-
TGCGCCAGCAGCCAAGCTGTAGCGGGACAGATCTCCTACGAGCAGTACTTC
CASSQAVAGQISYEQYF
>-|TRBJ1-2|TRBV9|-
TGTGCCAGCAGCGTAGCTATAGGGGCAGAGGACTATGGCTACACCTTC
CASSVAIGAEDYGYTF
>-|TRBJ2-5|TRBV27|TRBD1
TGTGCCAGCAGTTCCGTGGGGACAGGGGAAGAGACCCAGTACTTC
CASSSVGTGEETQYF
>-|TRBJ2-5|TRBV13|-
TGTGCCAGCTCCCTCAGCCTGAGGGAGGAGACCCAGTACTTC
CASSLSLREETQYF
>once|TRBJ2-1|TRBV28|-
TGTGCCAGCAGTTTTGCGGCAGGCCCCTACAATGAGCAGTTCTTC
CASSFAAGPYNEQFF
>-|TRBJ2-3|TRBV28|-
TGTGCCAGCAGTCTGCGGGGCAGCACAGATACGCAGTATTTT
CASSLRGSTDTQYF
>-|TRBJ2-7|TRBV6-4|-
TGTGCCAGCAGTGCTCTAAACGAGCAGTACTTC
CASSALNEQYF
>-|TRBJ2-1|TRBV7-2|-
TGTGCCAGCAGCTTAGCGAGGACGGAGCACAATGAGCAGTTCTTC
CASSLARTEHNEQFF
>-|TRBJ1-1|TRBV11-2|-
TGTGCCAGCAGCTTAGTCGCGGATGAAGCTTTCTTT
CASSLVADEAFF
>-|TRBJ2-7|TRBV7-9|TRBD2
TGTGCCAGCAGCATCGCCGGGACTAGCGGGATATACGAGCAGTACTTC
CASSIAGTSGIYEQYF
>-|TRBJ2-6|TRBV5-6|-
TGTGCCAGCAGCTTGGAATTGGGGCCGAGCTCTGGGGCCAACGTCCTGACTTTC
CASSLELGPSSGANVLTF
>-|TRBJ2-5|TRBV5-1|TRBD2
TGCGCCAGCAGCTTGGAGCTAGCGGGGGGACTGCTACAAGAGACCCAGTACTTC
CASSLELAGGLLQETQYF
>-|TRBJ1-5|TRBV11-2|-
TGTGCCAGCAGCTTAGTAACAGAGGGTCAGCCCCAGCATTTT
CASSLVTEGQPQHF
>-|TRBJ2-3|TRBV7-9|TRBD2
TGTGCCAGCAGCTCGCTAGCGGGAGCCCTTATTACCACAGATACGCAGTATTTT
CASSSLAGALITTDTQYF
>-|TRBJ2-2|TRBV13|-
TGTGCCAGCAGCGTCGGGAGAAACGGGGAGCTGTTTTTT
CASSVGRNGELFF
>-|TRBJ2-5|TRBV2|TRBD1
TGTGCCAGCAGTGAGGCCGGACAGGGCCACCAAGAGACCCAGTACTTC
CASSEAGQGHQETQYF
>-|TRBJ2-7|TRBV5-1|-
TGCGCCAGCAGCTTGGGATCGAACTACGAGCAGTACTTC
CASSLGSNYEQYF
>-|TRBJ2-5|TRBV12-1|-
TGTGCCAGCAGCTTGAAGGACCTCCAAGAGACCCAGTACTTC
CASSLKDLQETQYF
>-|TRBJ2-7|TRBV30|-
TGTGCCTGGAGTGCCCTCCCCGGGGGATTTTACGAGCAGTACTTC
CAWSALPGGFYEQYF
>-|TRBJ2-7|TRBV6-1|-
TGTGCCAGCAGTGAAATCGTACAGGGCGAGCAGTACTTC
CASSEIVQGEQYF
>-|TRBJ2-7|TRBV30|TRBD1
TGTGCCCAATCTGAGACGCACTTCCGGGACAGGGGCGAGCAGTACTTC
CAQSETHFRDRGEQYF
>-|TRBJ1-1|TRBV19|-
TGTGCCAGTAGTATTGAGTCCTGGAACACTGAAGCTTTCTTT
CASSIESWNTEAFF
>once|TRBJ2-1|TRBV12-5|-
TGTGCTAGTGGTCCACCCCTTAGTGATGAGCAGTTCTTC
CASGPPLSDEQFF
>-|TRBJ2-1|TRBV2|TRBD2
TGTGCCAGCAGTCCCCCTAGACTAGCGGCCGGCAATGAGCAGTTCTTC
CASSPPRLAAGNEQFF
>-|TRBJ2-3|TRBV5-8|-
TGTGCCAGCAGCTTGGCCTCGGTGGGGCGGACAGATACGCAGTATTTT
CASSLASVGRTDTQYF
>-|TRBJ1-2|TRBV10-1|-
TGCGCCAGCAGTATCAGGGAGACTGCTAACTATGGCTACACCTTC
CASSIRETANYGYTF
>-|TRBJ2-1|TRBV27|-
TGTGCCAGCAGTTTTGACAGCTACAATGAGCAGTTCTTC
CASSFDSYNEQFF
>-|TRBJ2-7|TRBV21-1|-
TGTGCCAGCAGCGACGGGAAACCCCTCTACGAGCAGTACTTC
CASSDGKPLYEQYF
>-|TRBJ2-1|TRBV7-9|-
TGTGCCAGCAGCTTAGGGGAGACAGAGCAGTTCTTC
CASSLGETEQFF
>-|TRBJ2-1|TRBV10-1|-
TGCGCCAGCAGTGAGACCCCCCCTGGATTCGGTGTGGACAATGAGCAGTTCTTC
CASSETPPGFGVDNEQFF
>-|TRBJ2-3|TRBV2|TRBD2
TGTGCCAGCAGTGAAGCGTGGCGGGAGGGGCAGTATTTT
CASSEAWREGQYF
>-|TRBJ1-5|TRBV30|-
TGTGCCTGGAGTAATTGGGGCGAAGGCAATCAGCCCCAGCATTTT
CAWSNWGEGNQPQHF
>-|TRBJ2-1|TRBV7-9|TRBD2
TGTGCCAGCAGCTTATCAGCGGGAGAGGGCAATGAGCAGTTCTTC
CASSLSAGEGNEQFF
>-|TRBJ1-2|TRBV7-9|-
TGTGCCAGCGGCGATGAAGGAGGGGTAGGCTACACCTTC
CASGDEGGVGYTF
>-|TRBJ2-3|TRBV7-9|TRBD2
TGTGCCAGCAGCGGACGCGGACTAGCGGGCACAGATACGCAGTATTTT
CASSGRGLAGTDTQYF